This TCR beta chain comes out of a study of identical twins. This CDR3 region has 13 residues. V shed 5 bases, J shed 6 bases, and the junction held 4 bases outside the gene matches. This clonotype was found many times. Using its own MiXCR run on the 5' RACE reads, TCRdb lists one record per CDR3 protein. The table has a few hundred thousand distinct CDR3 sequences, approximately 17% seen once. Source material: naive T cells sorted from blood. This TCR was sampled from a man over 45 in good health. V usage is TRBV12-3 or TRBV12-4 and J usage is TRBJ2-3; TRBD1 agrees at 8 bases. CDR3 sequence reads: CASSRTGMDTQYF. The CDR3, as DNA: TGTGCCAGCAGTAGGACAGGGATGGATACGCAGTATTTT.